This entry lists 23 T cell receptor beta chains sequenced from one sample in a study of T-cell memory formation after mild COVID-19. MiXCR was run by TCRdb on the 5' RACE reads, yielding one entry per CDR3 protein. Among about 410,000 distinct CDR3 sequences, more than 20% were seen once, and the ten largest hold 13%. Sample: PBMCs or a T cell subset sorted from them (not recorded which). Every receptor here comes from an adult woman who had mild COVID-19 (a few samples of this study predate the infection). Cell type and time point are not known.

As concerns this clonotype: An end of the junction differs from the germline gene, which may be a read error. This sequence joins TRBV7-9 and TRBJ2-7, with D maybe TRBD2 (6 bases). The CDR3 spans 14 residues. In germline, CDR1 is SEHNR, CDR2 FQNEAQ (reference sequence). CDR3 coding DNA: TGTGCCGGCAGCCGACGGGGGTATAACTACGAGCAGTACTTC. Amino acids: CAGSRRGYNYEQYF.

The chain combines TRBV6-2 or TRBV6-3 with TRBJ2-7, with TRBD1 as a possible D gene (6 bases). The CDR3 runs to 16 residues. V gave up 5 bases and J gave up 4 bases, with 21 bases separating them. The germline V gene has CDR1 MNHEY and CDR2 SVGEGT. The CDR3 nucleotides read TGTGCCAGCAGTCAACCGGACAGCCCCTTATGGTACGAGCAGTACTTC. Its protein product is CASSQPDSPLWYEQYF.

The CDR3, as DNA: TGTGCCACCAGTGATTGGGACCCCGGGACAGATATTAACTATGGCTACACCTTC. It is translated as CATSDWDPGTDINYGYTF. The chain couples TRBV24-1 to TRBJ1-2; 7 bases are a match to TRBD1. Germline CDR1 KGHDR, CDR2 SFDVKD. V shed 2 bases, J shed 1 base, and the junction held 12 bases outside the gene matches. The CDR3 loop spans 18 amino acids.

The table lists this clonotype with a few counts. V is TRBV7-2 and J is TRBJ2-7, with 7 nucleotides matching TRBD1. From germline, CDR1 is SGHTA and CDR2 FQGNSA. This CDR3 region has 14 residues. Unmatched junction bases numbered 8, after V lost 6 bases and J lost 3 bases. The CDR3, as DNA: TGTGCCAGCAGGAAGAAAGGGGGCTTCTACGAGCAGTACTTC. It encodes CASRKKGGFYEQYF.

This chain connects TRBV13 to TRBJ2-7, with 9 positions matching TRBD1. There are 15 residues in the CDR3. J lost 2 bases, V lost 3 bases, and 5 bases had no gene match. Germline CDR1 reads PRHDT; CDR2 reads FYEKMQ (reference sequence). For the CDR3, the DNA is TGTGCCAGCAGCTTGGACAGGGGTAGAGCCTACGAGCAGTACTTC. This gives the protein CASSLDRGRAYEQYF. Variable domain in full (rest from reference TRBV13 and TRBJ2-7): AAGVIQSPRHLIKEKRETATLKCYPIPRHDTVYWYQQGPGQDPQFLISFYEKMQSDKGSIPDRFSAQQFSDYHSELNMSSLELGDSALYFCASSLDRGRAYEQYFGPGTRLTVT.

This rearrangement joins TRBV29-1 to TRBJ1-6; 9 positions match TRBD1. Germline CDR1 SQVTM, CDR2 ANQGSEA. This CDR3 has 13 residues. The V gene end was trimmed by 4 bases and the J gene end by 7 bases; junction bases not matched to a gene: 2. CDR3 DNA: TGCAGCGTTGGCGGGACAGGGAATTCACCCCTCCACTTT. It specifies CSVGGTGNSPLHF.

Of note for this clonotype: The junction shows a germline mismatch at one end, possibly a read error. The chain joins TRBV20-1 to TRBJ1-1; D not certain. CDR3 length: 9 amino acids. Germline CDR1 is DFQATT and CDR2 is SNEGSKA (reference sequence). The CDR3 loop reads CSASFPGDF. The DNA of the CDR3 is TGCAGTGCTAGTTTTCCGGGAGACTTT.

In this sample, this clonotype turned up a few times. The chain carries TRBV20-1 and TRBJ2-5, with 7 bases lining up with TRBD1. CDR3 length: 13 amino acids. V gave up 5 bases and J gave up 2 bases; unmatched junction bases: 5. In germline, CDR1 is DFQATT, CDR2 SNEGSKA (reference sequence). The CDR3, as DNA: TGCAGTGCTTCCCCGACAGGGCAAGAGACCCAGTACTTC. Amino acid sequence: CSASPTGQETQYF.

This chain's CDR3 is CASSPGGPHTEAFF. The CDR3 DNA is TGTGCCAGCAGCCCCGGGGGTCCTCACACTGAAGCTTTCTTT. The J gene is TRBJ1-1, the V gene TRBV7-3, with D possibly matching TRBD1 (5 bases). The germline V gene encodes CDR1 SGHTA and CDR2 FQGTGA. Trimming took off 5 bases at V and 3 bases at J, with 13 bases between the two ends. The CDR3 is 14 amino acids.

This clonotype was detected only a few times. V usage is TRBV5-1 and J usage is TRBJ2-3, with a possible D match to TRBD1 (6 bases). V lost 4 bases, J lost 3 bases, and 18 bases lay in between. Germline lookup yields CDR1 SGHRS and CDR2 YFSETQ. The CDR3 loop spans 16 amino acids. CDR3 sequence (DNA): TGCGCCAGCAGCCCTCCGGACAGATGGGGGACAGATACGCAGTATTTT. It specifies CASSPPDRWGTDTQYF.

V gene TRBV6-5 combines with J gene TRBJ2-7; D ambiguous. Trimming removed 5 bases from V and 6 bases from J, with 14 bases in between. Per the germline V gene, CDR1 is MNHEY and CDR2 is SVGAGI. CDR3 length: 13 residues. This chain's CDR3 is CASSDPPKVEQYF. CDR3 sequence (DNA): TGTGCCAGCAGTGACCCGCCTAAAGTCGAGCAGTACTTC.

This chain joins TRBV18 and TRBJ1-4, with a weak D call TRBD1 (5 bases). CDR1 and CDR2 (germline): KGHSH, LQKENI. Trimming removed 4 bases at V and 2 bases at J, with 11 bases between. This CDR3 region has 15 residues. CDR3 residues: CASSLGHFTNEKLFF. The CDR3 DNA reads TGTGCCAGCTCACTCGGACATTTCACTAATGAAAAACTGTTTTTT.

The V call is TRBV20-1, the J call TRBJ1-1; 8 bases align to TRBD1. CDR3 length equals 16 residues. With V trimmed by 6 bases and J by 4 bases, 16 bases remained unmatched. Germline V lookup: CDR1 DFQATT, CDR2 SNEGSKA (reference sequence). The CDR3 sequence is CSAPGTGGGAVTEAFF. CDR3 DNA sequence: TGCAGTGCCCCCGGAACAGGGGGAGGGGCGGTCACTGAAGCTTTCTTT.

This clonotype was observed at least ten times. The gene calls are TRBV12-3 or TRBV12-4 and TRBJ2-1; possible D gene TRBD1, 6 bases. Trimming removed 4 bases at V and 6 bases at J, with 10 bases between. CDR3 length: 13 amino acids. The DNA of the CDR3 is TGTGCCAGCAGTTCCCAAGGGGGCAATGAGCAGTTCTTC. Its protein is CASSSQGGNEQFF.

This chain's CDR3 is CASNRDSAQETQYF. CDR3 sequence (DNA): TGTGCCAGCAACCGGGACTCAGCTCAGGAGACCCAGTACTTC. The genes are TRBV6-6 and TRBJ2-5, with D possibly matching TRBD2 (6 bases). The V gene's germline CDR1 is MNHNY and CDR2 SVGAGI (reference sequence). V lost 7 bases and J lost 5, with 17 bases in between. The CDR3 is made up of 14 amino acids.

This clonotype appeared a few times. The gene calls are TRBV11-3 and TRBJ2-7, with D perhaps matching TRBD2 (6 bases). Per the germline V gene, CDR1 is SGHNT and CDR2 is YENEEA. Trimming took off 3 bases at V and 4 bases at J, with 16 bases between the two ends. CDR3 length equals 15 residues. Written as DNA, the CDR3 is TGTGCCAGCAGCTTTTTGGGCGGGGACCAATACGAGCAGTACTTC. This translates into CASSFLGGDQYEQYF.

The J gene is TRBJ2-7, the V gene TRBV5-1; 7 bases are shared with TRBD1. This CDR3 has 13 amino acids. Germline V CDR1 and CDR2: SGHRS, YFSETQ. Trimming took 5 bases from V and 7 from J; bases not matched to a gene: 9. The CDR3 region has the DNA TGCGCCAGCAGAATGACAGGGTCAGAAGAGCAGTACTTC. Its protein product is CASRMTGSEEQYF.

This clonotype appeared many times. This chain uses TRBV2 with TRBJ2-3, with a tentative D call TRBD2 (6 bases). This CDR3 comprises 13 residues. Trimming removed 8 bases from V and 3 bases from J, with 12 bases in between. Germline CDR1 reads SNHLY; CDR2 reads FYNNEI. This CDR3 is CASLRDSTDTQYF. In DNA, the CDR3 is TGTGCCAGCCTTCGGGACTCAACAGATACGCAGTATTTT.

This clonotype has a count of ten or more. The J gene is TRBJ2-7, the V gene TRBV29-1; D gene uncertain. Per germline, CDR1 SQVTM and CDR2 ANQGSEA. V lost 5 bases and J lost 7, with 15 bases in between. This CDR3 is built from 12 residues. CDR3: CSVRRSAEEQYF. In DNA form, the CDR3 reads TGCAGCGTTCGGAGAAGCGCGGAAGAGCAGTACTTC.

The genes are TRBV4-1 and TRBJ2-7; TRBD1 matches 10 bases. Trimming at V came to 0 bases and at J to 4 bases, leaving 6 bases not matched to a gene. Germline CDR1 MGHRA, CDR2 YSYEKL. This CDR3 comprises 16 residues. In DNA form, the CDR3 reads TGCGCCAGCAGCCAAGAGACACCGGGACAGGGGTACGAGCAGTACTTC. Amino acids: CASSQETPGQGYEQYF.

In its sample, this clonotype was seen a few times. The chain recombines TRBV6-5 with TRBJ2-5; 9 bases are a match to TRBD1. Germline CDR1 and CDR2: MNHEY and SVGAGI. This CDR3 comprises 16 residues. Germline trimming cut 0 bases from V and 3 bases from J; bases unmatched to any gene: 5. The CDR3 protein is CASSYSRTGAKETQYF. The CDR3, as DNA: TGTGCCAGCAGTTACTCGAGGACAGGGGCTAAAGAGACCCAGTACTTC.

This clonotype has more than one count but fewer than ten. The chain's CDR3 is CASSYFGGQGTGELFF. CDR3 sequence (DNA): TGCGCCAGCAGCTATTTTGGGGGACAGGGGACCGGGGAGCTGTTTTTT. This rearrangement joins TRBV5-1 to TRBJ2-2, with 10 positions matching TRBD1. The ends lost 3 bases at V and 5 bases at J; junction bases unmatched: 7. The germline CDR1 and CDR2 sequences are SGHRS and YFSETQ. The CDR3 covers 16 residues.

This clonotype was counted only a few times. The genes are TRBV6-5 and TRBJ2-5; D gene unclear. Trimming stripped 2 bases from V and 2 bases from J, with 12 bases between. The length of the CDR3 is 15 residues. Germline V gene sequence: CDR1 MNHEY, CDR2 SVGAGI. The CDR3 DNA reads TGTGCCAGCAGTTACAGCTCAGCGCCGCAAGAGACCCAGTACTTC. Its translation is CASSYSSAPQETQYF.